Each of the 26 T cell receptor beta chains below was sequenced from the same sample in a study of T cell changes during pregnancy in multiple sclerosis. Profiled with immunoSEQ multiplex PCR; TCRdb holds only in-frame clones, not every one. This sample carries 11,000 or so clones, roughly 80% of them seen once, and the ten largest clones take approximately 10%. The sample consisted of CD8+ T cells from peripheral blood mononuclear cells, taken after pregnancy. These receptors originate from a female donor in good health, enrolled as a control in a pregnancy study.

The chain combines TRBV27 with TRBJ2-3; 7 bases are shared with TRBD2. With 7 bases clipped from V and 7 bases from J, the junction kept 8 bases outside the gene matches. The V gene's germline CDR1 is MNHEY and CDR2 SMNVEV (reference sequence). The CDR3 sequence is 13 residues long. The CDR3 loop is CASTLAGTNTQYF. Here the CDR3 DNA reads TGTGCCAGCACCTTAGCGGGTACTAATACGCAGTATTTT.

J is TRBJ2-7 and V is TRBV11-2; maybe TRBD2 (6 bases). This CDR3 has 15 amino acids. CDR1 is SGHAT, CDR2 FQNNGV, per germline. Trimming stripped 1 base from V and 3 bases from J, with 13 bases between. Here the CDR3 DNA reads TGTGCCAGCAGCTTAGGTGGAGGGACTTTCTACGAGCAGTACTTC. Its translation is CASSLGGGTFYEQYF.

This chain links TRBV11-1 with TRBJ1-1, with no clear D. Looked up from germline, CDR1 is SGHAT and CDR2 is FQDESV (reference sequence). V dropped 6 bases and J dropped 0 bases, with 11 bases sitting between them. The CDR3 sequence is 14 residues long. The CDR3 DNA reads TGTGCCAGCAGAAAAACGGGATTGAACACTGAAGCTTTCTTT. Translated: CASRKTGLNTEAFF.

The chain is built from TRBV28 and TRBJ2-7, with 9 bases fitting TRBD2. CDR3 length equals 14 residues. Germline trimming cut 6 bases from V and 0 bases from J; bases unmatched to any gene: 3. CDR1 MDHEN and CDR2 SYDVKM come from the germline V gene. The CDR3 protein is CASSLAGSSYEQYF. For the CDR3, the DNA is TGTGCCAGCAGCCTAGCGGGGAGCTCCTACGAGCAGTACTTC.

This clone was seen just once. The chain employs TRBV4-1 and TRBJ2-1; a possible D gene is TRBD2 (6 bases). The ends were cut back, 1 base at V and 3 bases at J, with 13 bases in the middle. CDR3 length: 16 residues. CDR1 is MGHRA, CDR2 YSYEKL, per germline. CDR3 sequence reads: CASSQVGSGGYNEQFF. CDR3 DNA: TGCGCCAGCAGCCAAGTGGGTAGCGGAGGCTACAATGAGCAGTTCTTC.

The CDR3 DNA is TGTGCCAGCAGCTTTCGGACAGGACGCTCTGGAAACACCATATATTTT. The encoded protein is CASSFRTGRSGNTIYF. The chain links TRBV7-9 to TRBJ1-3; TRBD1 agrees at 7 bases. The CDR3 length is 16 residues. CDR1 is SEHNR and CDR2 is FQNEAQ in the germline V gene (reference sequence). V was clipped by 3 bases and J by 0 bases; unmatched bases: 5.

The chain has TRBV6-4 and TRBJ2-3; perhaps TRBD1 as D (6 bases). The CDR3 is made up of 14 amino acids. Trimming removed 0 bases at V and 4 bases at J, with 8 bases between. The germline CDR1 and CDR2 sequences are MRHNA and SNTAGT. CDR3 amino acids: CASSDSQGSDTQYF. The CDR3 DNA is TGTGCCAGCAGTGACTCGCAGGGGTCAGATACGCAGTATTTT.

The V call is TRBV7-2, the J call TRBJ2-1, with D uncertain. Trimming removed 5 bases from V and 8 bases from J, with 10 bases in between. Germline V gives CDR1 SGHTA, CDR2 FQGNSA. The CDR3 covers 12 residues. CDR3 DNA sequence: TGTGCCAGCAGCCCCGGCGGCTATGAGCAGTTCTTC. Its translation: CASSPGGYEQFF.

The V call is TRBV2, the J call TRBJ2-3, with TRBD2 matching 12 bases. Germline V gene lookup returns CDR1 SNHLY and CDR2 FYNNEI. V was pared by 5 bases and J by 5 bases, with 11 bases of the junction left unmatched. The CDR3 totals 17 residues. CDR3 sequence (DNA): TGTGCCAGCAGTTCAGGGGGCCTGGGACTAGCGGGAGATACGCAGTATTTT. Translating gives CASSSGGLGLAGDTQYF. Variable domain in full (rest from reference TRBV2 and TRBJ2-3): EPEVTQTPSHQVTQMGQEVILRCVPISNHLYFYWYRQILGQKVEFLVSFYNNEISEKSEIFDDQFSVERPDGSNFTLKIRSTKLEDSAMYFCASSSGGLGLAGDTQYFGPGTRLTVL.

The J gene is TRBJ2-5, the V gene TRBV6-4; D not resolved. Trimming took off 3 bases at V and 5 bases at J, with 13 bases between the two ends. The germline V gene encodes CDR1 MRHNA and CDR2 SNTAGT. The CDR3 runs 14 residues. The CDR3 coding sequence is TGTGCCAGCAGTGAAATGTCGGGTGCGGAGACCCAGTACTTC. It yields the protein CASSEMSGAETQYF.

The chain is built from TRBV25-1 and TRBJ1-1; D is undetermined. The CDR3 is made up of 15 amino acids. Germline loops: CDR1 MGHDK, CDR2 SYGVNS. The V gene lost 10 bases and the J gene lost 3 bases, with 21 bases spanning the gap. CDR3 protein: CATMPTGSGYTEAFF. CDR3 sequence (DNA): TGTGCCACCATGCCTACGGGAAGTGGATACACTGAAGCTTTCTTT.

CDR3 sequence (DNA): TGTGCCAGCAGTGAGACTAGCGGGGGGGCAGATACGCAGTATTTT. Translating gives CASSETSGGADTQYF. The rearrangement uses TRBV6-4 and TRBJ2-3; 14 bases agree with TRBD2. The CDR3 is 15 residues long. Germline values: CDR1 MRHNA, CDR2 SNTAGT. The ends lost 3 bases at V and 4 bases at J; junction bases unmatched: 0.

This clone was detected only a few times. The chain carries TRBV6-1 and TRBJ2-6, with TRBD1 matching over 7 bases. The CDR3 loop spans 16 amino acids. The ends lost 2 bases at V and 0 bases at J; junction bases unmatched: 1. Per germline, CDR1 MNHNS and CDR2 SASEGT. The CDR3 reads CASSERDSSGANVLTF. CDR3 DNA sequence: TGTGCCAGCAGTGAAAGGGACAGCTCTGGGGCCAACGTCCTGACTTTC.

V gene TRBV27 combines with J gene TRBJ2-5, with D possibly being TRBD1 (5 bases). Trimming stripped 6 bases from V and 2 bases from J, with 10 bases between. CDR1 MNHEY and CDR2 SMNVEV come from the germline V gene (reference sequence). The CDR3 extends over 13 amino acids. CDR3 bases: TGTGCCAGCAGAGACAGCCTGCAAGAGACCCAGTACTTC. Protein: CASRDSLQETQYF.

The V and J genes are TRBV5-4 and TRBJ2-7; no firm D call. The CDR3 covers 13 residues. Trimming took off 2 bases at V and 2 bases at J, with 8 bases between the two ends. In germline, CDR1 is SGHNT, CDR2 YYREEE (reference sequence). The CDR3: CASSFDTTYEQYF. CDR3 DNA: TGTGCCAGCAGCTTTGACACAACCTACGAGCAGTACTTC.

This clone is deemed large (0.1 to 1%). V usage is TRBV5-5 and J usage is TRBJ1-1, with D unclear. The CDR3 spans 15 residues. The V gene's germline CDR1 is SGHKS and CDR2 YYEKEE (reference sequence). V lost 1 base, J lost 0 bases, and 10 bases lay in between. Here the CDR3 DNA reads TGTGCCAGCAGCTTGTGGCTGGAGGTGAACACTGAAGCTTTCTTT. This translates into CASSLWLEVNTEAFF.

A remark on this clone: Distinct nucleotide sequences in the sample also encode this CDR3. This chain connects TRBV6-4 to TRBJ2-3, with 9 nucleotides matching TRBD2. CDR1 and CDR2 (germline): MRHNA, SNTAGT. The CDR3 has 15 residues. Trimming removed 3 bases from V and 4 bases from J; junction bases left unmatched: 5. The CDR3 DNA reads as TGTGCCAGCAGTGAGGGCGGGGGGGCGGCAGATACGCAGTATTTT. This sequence encodes CASSEGGGAADTQYF.

The genes are TRBV10-3 and TRBJ2-3; TRBD2 aligns across 8 bases. Trimming at V came to 3 bases and at J to 0 bases, leaving 2 bases not matched to a gene. Looked up from germline, CDR1 is ENHRY and CDR2 is SYGVKD. CDR3 length: 15 residues. CDR3 sequence reads: CAISELAGSTDTQYF. CDR3 DNA: TGTGCCATCAGTGAATTAGCGGGAAGCACAGATACGCAGTATTTT.

The CDR3 sequence: CASSGTGGTYNEQFF. In nucleotides, the CDR3 is TGTGCCAGCTCTGGGACGGGAGGGACCTACAATGAGCAGTTCTTC. The V call is TRBV19, the J call TRBJ2-1, with TRBD2 identical over 8 bases. This CDR3 contains 15 residues. V was clipped by 9 bases and J by 2 bases; unmatched bases: 9. From germline, CDR1 is LNHDA and CDR2 SQIVND (reference sequence).

V gene TRBV21-1 combines with J gene TRBJ2-1; the DNA was not used to check the table's D call, TRBD2. TRBV21-1 is an annotated pseudogene. This CDR3 is 22 amino acids long. CDR3 sequence (DNA): TGTGCCAGCAGCAAATCCCGACAAACCGGGACTAGCGGGAGGGTCACCTACAATGAGCAGTTCTTC. This gives the protein CASSKSRQTGTSGRVTYNEQFF.

V gene TRBV27 combines with J gene TRBJ2-1, with TRBD2 matching over 11 bases. There are 18 residues in the CDR3. Germline-derived CDR1 and CDR2 are MNHEY and SMNVEV (reference sequence). J gave up 7 bases and V 3 bases, and 14 bases lay outside the gene matches. CDR3 region: CASSFLDIAGGPRNEQFF. In nucleotides, the CDR3 is TGTGCCAGCAGTTTTCTAGACATAGCGGGGGGGCCCCGGAATGAGCAGTTCTTC.

V usage is TRBV7-9 and J usage is TRBJ2-1; D unclear. The V and J ends lost 3 bases and 6 bases respectively, with 15 bases between them. The CDR3 runs to 15 residues. Germline assignment: CDR1 SEHNR and CDR2 FQNEAQ (reference sequence). The CDR3 sequence: CASSFITVTPNEQFF. CDR3 bases: TGTGCCAGCAGCTTCATTACAGTGACCCCCAATGAGCAGTTCTTC.

The rearrangement joins TRBV5-1 to TRBJ1-4, with 7 bases matching TRBD1. V lost 2 bases and J lost 10; bases outside the gene matches: 8. This CDR3 region has 14 residues. The V gene's germline CDR1 is SGHRS and CDR2 YFSETQ. Here the CDR3 reads CASSFVGGAGKLFF. For the CDR3, the DNA is TGCGCCAGCAGCTTTGTAGGGGGCGCGGGAAAACTGTTTTTT.

The J gene is TRBJ2-1, the V gene TRBV25-1; TRBD2 matches 12 bases. V gave up 5 bases and J gave up 10 bases; unmatched junction bases: 9. Germline CDR1 and CDR2: MGHDK and SYGVNS. The CDR3 covers 15 residues. The DNA of the CDR3 is TGTGCCAGCAGTTTCCTAGCGGGGGGGCCGAGGGAGCAGTTCTTC. Translating gives CASSFLAGGPREQFF.

The rearrangement joins TRBV18 to TRBJ2-7; 8 bases map to TRBD1. Germline V gene lookup returns CDR1 KGHSH and CDR2 LQKENI. With V trimmed by 3 bases and J by 3 bases, 7 bases remained unmatched. The CDR3 sequence is 15 residues long. The CDR3 bases are TGTGCCAGCTCACCCGGGACAGGAGGCGGCTACGAGCAGTACTTC. Protein sequence: CASSPGTGGGYEQYF.

The CDR3 reads CASSQSRDRVWGYTF. Written as DNA, the CDR3 is TGTGCCAGCAGCCAGTCCCGGGACAGGGTATGGGGCTACACCTTC. This chain uses TRBV5-6 with TRBJ1-2; 9 bases agree with TRBD1. V shed 4 bases, J shed 8 bases, and the junction held 12 bases outside the gene matches. The CDR3 contains 15 residues. The germline CDR1 and CDR2 sequences are SGHDT and YYEEEE.